The following is a TCR beta chain sequence with its context. This clonotype was counted between two and nine times. What antigen it recognizes has not been identified. It has no much larger one-base neighbor in the sample; base qualities were not kept. The sequencer was an Illumina HiSeq 1500. TCRdb passed the public sequencing reads through fastp at Q25 and MiXCR, retaining productive beta sequences. Every entry covers one CDR3 protein and lists the most common genes and DNA from its rows. The sample profile shows about 490,000 distinct CDR3 sequences; 16% of them were found once. The top ten hold 20% to 30% of the sample. This record belongs to a study of T cell repertoires in cytomegalovirus infection (dated by TCRdb to the late 2010s). Background for the entire study: Donor HLA type was relevant to the analysis, as public TCR beta signatures indicated carriage of CMV infection together with the matching HLA type.

The research as a whole found: Cumulative frequency of public TCR beta family members discriminated carriers of CMV infection plus the relevant HLA type in this cohort and an independent roughly 330-donor cohort. The ex vivo response was dominated by HLA-C-restricted CMV-specific TCR beta clonotypes, and the single most frequent clonotype in two of eight donors was supplied by these HLA-C-restricted clonotypes.

The TCR sequence derives from a human donor in good health (CMV status not recorded). Some clones in this sample may be carry-over from other donors' samples. The sample was CD8+ T cells from PBMCs.

This receptor has the CDR3 CASSLDSPGPGSTGELFF. The nucleotide sequence is TGTGCCAGCAGCCTCGACTCCCCCGGCCCCGGGAGCACCGGGGAGCTGTTTTTT. The chain employs TRBV7-3 and TRBJ2-2; TRBD2 might be the D gene, on 6 matching bases. V sheds 5 bases and J sheds 4 bases, leaving 23 bases between their ends. The germline V gene specifies SGHTA as CDR1 and FQGTGA as CDR2. The CDR3 runs 18 amino acids, cysteine and phenylalanine included. The only DNA kept is the CDR3, 54 bases in frame from the first base.